The table lists the clone carrying this TCR beta chain with many counts. What it recognizes is unknown. This CDR3 spans 14 amino acids. Per the germline V gene, CDR1 is SQVTM and CDR2 is ANQGSEA. V lost 5 bases, J lost 0 bases, and 10 bases lay in between. The data stem from a study of identical twins. Findings and limits, study-wide: When twins shared out-of-frame alpha sequences, those sequences had excess low generation probability. Weaker excess sharing between twins was seen in beta out-of-frame sequences.

In TCRdb, the 5' RACE reads were re-called with MiXCR into one record per CDR3 protein. The top ten clones hold roughly 0.9% of a sample with some 660,000 distinct CDR3 sequences, 8.6% of them seen once. These data were also filed under a second study, of yellow fever vaccine responses in identical twins.

This TCR was recovered from a woman between 18 and 29 years old in good health. The chain employs TRBV29-1 and TRBJ2-2; D is possibly TRBD1 (6 bases). The sample consisted of PBMCs. CDR3: CSVKGQANTGELFF. The CDR3 DNA reads TGCAGCGTTAAGGGACAAGCGAACACCGGGGAGCTGTTTTTT.